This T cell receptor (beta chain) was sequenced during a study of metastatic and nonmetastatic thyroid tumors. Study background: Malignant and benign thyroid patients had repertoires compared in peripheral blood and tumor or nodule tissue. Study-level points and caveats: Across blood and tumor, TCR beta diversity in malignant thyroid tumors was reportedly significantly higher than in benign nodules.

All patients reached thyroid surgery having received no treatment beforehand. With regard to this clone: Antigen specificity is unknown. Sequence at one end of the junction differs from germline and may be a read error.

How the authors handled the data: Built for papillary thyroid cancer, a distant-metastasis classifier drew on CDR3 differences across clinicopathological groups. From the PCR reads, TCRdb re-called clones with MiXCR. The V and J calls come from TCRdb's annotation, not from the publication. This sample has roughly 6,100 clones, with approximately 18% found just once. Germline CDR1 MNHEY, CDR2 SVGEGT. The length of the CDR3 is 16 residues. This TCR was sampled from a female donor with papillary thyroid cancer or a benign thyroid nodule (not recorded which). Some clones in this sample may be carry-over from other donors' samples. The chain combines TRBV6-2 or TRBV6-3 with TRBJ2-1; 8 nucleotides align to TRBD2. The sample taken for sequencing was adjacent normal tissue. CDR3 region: CASSLYSGVAGSEQFF. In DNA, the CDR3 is TGTGCCAGCAGTTTATATAGCGGGGTGGCTGGGAGTGAGCAGTTCTTT.